These 13 T cell receptor beta chains were sequenced from one sample in a study of cytomegalovirus exposure and HLA in healthy donors. This PCR relied on a set of 60 Vbeta primers and 13 Jbeta primers. Generated by immunoSEQ multiplex PCR, the TCRdb table keeps only in-frame clones and is missing some. The sample table includes some 200,000 clones. Sequences were obtained from PBMCs. Receptor source: a man aged 25-40 years in good health and CMV-seronegative.

This chain links TRBV6-1 with TRBJ2-6, with D possibly being TRBD1 (5 bases). Between the trimmed V and J ends, which lost 4 bases and 0 bases, there was a span of 7 bases. There are 15 residues in the CDR3. Germline V gene lookup returns CDR1 MNHNS and CDR2 SASEGT. The chain's CDR3 is CASSAGHSGANVLTF. CDR3 bases: TGTGCCAGCAGTGCCGGACACTCTGGGGCCAACGTCCTGACTTTC.

V usage is TRBV7-9 and J usage is TRBJ2-2; weak D call: TRBD2 (6 bases). The CDR3 sequence is 14 residues long. The V gene lost 1 base and the J gene lost 4 bases, with 7 bases spanning the gap. Germline CDR1 SEHNR, CDR2 FQNEAQ (reference sequence). The CDR3 DNA reads as TGTGCCAGCAGCTTAGGGGACTCCACCGGGGAGCTGTTTTTT. It encodes CASSLGDSTGELFF.

The gene calls are TRBV6-5 and TRBJ1-5; D is perhaps TRBD1 (5 bases). Trimming took 5 bases from V and 4 from J, leaving 9 bases between them. The CDR3 extends over 13 amino acids. The germline gives CDR1 MNHEY, CDR2 SVGAGI. CDR3 amino acids: CASSTQENQPQHF. For the CDR3, the DNA is TGTGCCAGCAGTACACAGGAGAATCAGCCCCAGCATTTT.

The rearrangement uses TRBV28 and TRBJ1-2; 7 bases align to TRBD1. This CDR3 has 15 amino acids. The J segment lost 2 bases and the V segment lost 5 bases, leaving 8 bases of the junction unmatched. Per the germline V gene, CDR1 is MDHEN and CDR2 is SYDVKM. CDR3: CASSPTGAPNYGYTF. The CDR3 DNA sequence: TGTGCCAGCAGTCCTACAGGGGCCCCCAACTATGGCTACACCTTC.

V gene TRBV21-1 combines with J gene TRBJ1-5. TRBV21-1 represents a pseudogene. CDR3 length: 16 residues. The CDR3 reads CASSKKVLDSNQPRHF. For the CDR3, the DNA is TGTGCCAGCAGCAAAAAGGTTTTAGATAGCAATCAGCCCCGGCATTTT.

The genes are TRBV18 and TRBJ1-2; possible D gene TRBD1, 5 bases. V was shortened by 2 bases and J by 11 bases, with 12 bases between the two germline ends. The CDR3 has 12 amino acids. Germline CDR1 KGHSH, CDR2 LQKENI. The CDR3 coding sequence is TGTGCCAGCTCACCAGAGGAGGGGTTTTACACCTTC. It specifies CASSPEEGFYTF.

V and J are TRBV9 and TRBJ2-7, with no clear D. V was cut by 0 bases and J by 0 bases, with 7 bases left in between. This CDR3 is built from 14 residues. Germline assignment: CDR1 SGDLS and CDR2 YYNGEE. The CDR3 nucleotides read TGTGCCAGCAGCGTAGGCCCAGGCTCCTACGAGCAGTACTTC. Translating it yields CASSVGPGSYEQYF.

The chain links TRBV18 to TRBJ2-1, with TRBD1 matching 7 bases. With V trimmed by 1 base and J by 4 bases, 10 bases remained unmatched. Germline V gene sequence: CDR1 KGHSH, CDR2 LQKENI. The CDR3 runs to 17 residues. The CDR3 loop reads CASSPRKPGQAYNEQFF. The CDR3 region has the DNA TGTGCCAGCTCACCACGAAAACCCGGACAGGCGTACAATGAGCAGTTCTTC.

J is TRBJ1-2 and V is TRBV28, with D maybe TRBD1 (6 bases). The CDR3 spans 14 residues. V gave up 1 base and J gave up 2 bases, with 8 bases separating them. Germline CDR1 is MDHEN and CDR2 is SYDVKM. CDR3 DNA: TGTGCCAGCAGTTTATTCCAGGGGAACTATGGCTACACCTTC. Amino acid sequence: CASSLFQGNYGYTF.

The chain combines TRBV19 with TRBJ1-2; 11 bases fit TRBD1. Germline V gene lookup returns CDR1 LNHDA and CDR2 SQIVND (reference sequence). This CDR3 contains 16 residues. Trimming removed 7 bases from V and 4 bases from J; junction bases left unmatched: 11. The CDR3 DNA is TGTGCCAGTATGGACAGGGGGCGCGAGTTACGCTATGGCTACACCTTC. This translates into CASMDRGRELRYGYTF.

This chain joins TRBV5-5 and TRBJ1-6; 9 bases align to TRBD1. V lost 3 bases and J lost 3; bases outside the gene matches: 13. The CDR3 contains 19 residues. CDR1 SGHKS and CDR2 YYEKEE come from the germline V gene (reference sequence). The CDR3 DNA reads as TGTGCCAGCAGCTCCCTGGGACAGGGACCGATTATCTATAATTCACCCCTCCACTTT. Translated: CASSSLGQGPIIYNSPLHF.

The rearrangement joins TRBV11-1 to TRBJ2-7; 7 bases are shared with TRBD1. This CDR3 has 16 amino acids. V lost 5 bases and J lost 1; bases outside the gene matches: 11. Germline CDR1 is SGHAT and CDR2 is FQDESV (reference sequence). The chain's CDR3 is CASSTHDRVLSYEQYF. In nucleotides, the CDR3 is TGTGCCAGCAGCACCCACGACAGGGTATTGTCCTACGAGCAGTACTTC.

This sequence joins TRBV5-1 and TRBJ2-7, with 8 bases matching TRBD1. Germline CDR1 and CDR2: SGHRS and YFSETQ. The CDR3 length is 16 residues. With V trimmed by 4 bases and J by 4 bases, 13 bases remained unmatched. The CDR3 is CASSSLRDRKSYEQYF. The CDR3, as DNA: TGCGCCAGCAGCAGCCTAAGGGACAGGAAATCTTACGAGCAGTACTTC.